The 24 T cell receptor beta chains presented below share a single source sample, sequenced in a study of regulatory T cells in long-lasting Graves disease. Arm-PCR with iRepertoire HTBI primers amplified the CDR3 regions for these TCR beta libraries. TCRdb itself ran the multiplex PCR reads through MiXCR, one entry per CDR3 protein. The data contain about 500,000 distinct CDR3 sequences, around 15% of them singletons. Specified time point: newly diagnosed GD, antithyroid drugs for less than 3 months. PBMC-extracted RNA yielded the TCR library. The sample was also linked to a second study, of T cells in Graves' hyperthyroidism and ophthalmopathy.

This material consisted of peripheral blood mononuclear cells (PBMCs), taken at new diagnosis, from a patient treated with antithyroid drugs. These TCRs come from a man aged 40-49 years with Graves disease.

The chain is built from TRBV7-9 and TRBJ2-3, with 8 bases that match TRBD1. J lost 3 bases, V lost 0 bases, and 5 bases had no gene match. This CDR3 contains 16 residues. Germline V gene lookup returns CDR1 SEHNR and CDR2 FQNEAQ (reference sequence). CDR3 in DNA: TGTGCCAGCAGCTTAGCCAGGGGGCGCGGAACAGATACGCAGTATTTT. Residues: CASSLARGRGTDTQYF. Looking up the rest from reference TRBV7-9 and TRBJ2-3 gives the full variable domain: DTGVSQNPRHKITKRGQNVTFRCDPISEHNRLYWYRQTLGQGPEFLTYFQNEAQLEKSRLLSDRFSAERPKGSFSTLEIQRTEQGDSAMYLCASSLARGRGTDTQYFGPGTRLTVL.

The J gene is TRBJ2-3, the V gene TRBV24-1, with a weak D call TRBD1 (5 bases). Trimming cost V 4 bases and J 0 bases, with 13 bases left between them. Germline CDR1 reads KGHDR; CDR2 reads SFDVKD. There are 16 residues in the CDR3. The DNA of the CDR3 is TGTGCCACCAGTGACCCTGGGGCCCGGAGCACAGATACGCAGTATTTT. Its protein product is CATSDPGARSTDTQYF.

There are a few counts of this clonotype. One junction end does not reproduce the germline sequence, and a read error may be involved. The CDR3 loop reads CAIGDRAYEQYF. For the CDR3, the DNA is TGTGCCATCGGTGACAGAGCCTACGAGCAGTACTTC. The chain has TRBV10-3 and TRBJ2-7; the D gene is possibly TRBD1 (5 bases). Germline lookup yields CDR1 ENHRY and CDR2 SYGVKD. The CDR3 runs 12 residues.

This clonotype was observed at least ten times. V gene TRBV11-2 combines with J gene TRBJ2-3; D unresolved. Germline V gene sequence: CDR1 SGHAT, CDR2 FQNNGV. The V end lost 5 bases, the J end lost 9 bases, and 9 bases lay between the germline ends. The CDR3 consists of 11 residues. The DNA of the CDR3 is TGTGCCAGCAGCCGACTCAGCACGCAGTATTTT. It yields the protein CASSRLSTQYF.

This clonotype appeared many times. The CDR3 DNA reads TGCGCCAGCAGCTTGGATTGGGGGGATACGCAGTATTTT. This gives the protein CASSLDWGDTQYF. The chain couples TRBV5-1 to TRBJ2-3, with D perhaps given as TRBD1 or TRBD2 (5 bases each). In germline, CDR1 is SGHRS, CDR2 YFSETQ. Trimming took off 0 bases at V and 6 bases at J, with 8 bases between the two ends. This CDR3 has 13 amino acids.

This clonotype was seen at least ten times. V usage is TRBV10-3 and J usage is TRBJ2-5; D tentatively reads TRBD1 or TRBD2 (5 bases each). CDR1 and CDR2 from the germline V gene are ENHRY and SYGVKD. This CDR3 spans 14 amino acids. Trimming cost V 9 bases and J 5 bases, with 19 bases left between them. The CDR3 region is CAIGDDRFRETQYF. In nucleotides, the CDR3 is TGTGCCATTGGGGACGACCGATTCAGGGAGACCCAGTACTTC.

This clonotype was found once. V and J are TRBV11-2 and TRBJ1-2, with D uncertain. This CDR3 is 18 amino acids long. Germline CDR1 and CDR2: SGHAT and FQNNGV. V shed 2 bases and J shed 3 bases, with 22 bases lying between them. The CDR3 DNA sequence: TGTGCCAGCAGCTTACCTCCCGGGCGTAGGGAGTGGTACTATGGCTACACCTTC. Translation gives CASSLPPGRREWYYGYTF.

This clonotype was counted between two and nine times. The genes are TRBV12-3 or TRBV12-4 and TRBJ2-7, with TRBD2 matching 9 bases. CDR3 length equals 14 residues. With V trimmed by 7 bases and J by 2 bases, 6 bases remained unmatched. CDR3 residues: CASTRTSVTYEQYF. The DNA of the CDR3 is TGTGCCAGCACCAGGACTAGCGTTACCTACGAGCAGTACTTC.

In its sample, this clonotype was seen many times. The J gene is TRBJ2-7, the V gene TRBV24-1, with D possibly being TRBD2 (6 bases). V was cut by 3 bases and J by 7 bases, with 12 bases left in between. The CDR3 has 13 residues. CDR1 is KGHDR, CDR2 SFDVKD, per germline. This CDR3 is CATSDAPGDEQYF. Here the CDR3 DNA reads TGTGCCACCAGTGATGCCCCGGGAGATGAGCAGTACTTC.

On this clonotype itself: A single base is all that separates this from a far larger clone, so a read error is likely. The rearrangement links TRBV7-2 to TRBJ2-3; TRBD2 agrees at 7 bases. Gene TRBJ2-1 matches the end of the DNA better, so the J call may be wrong. The germline V gene has CDR1 SGHTA and CDR2 FQGNSA. The CDR3 has 14 amino acids. CDR3 nucleotides: TGTGCCGGCAGCTATGGACTAGATTACAATGAGCAGTTCTTC. It codes for CAGSYGLDYNEQFF.

This clonotype was counted between two and nine times. This sequence joins TRBV5-5 and TRBJ2-7; D may be TRBD2 (7 bases). V was cut by 5 bases and J by 5 bases, with 26 bases left in between. CDR1 and CDR2 from the germline V gene are SGHKS and YYEKEE (reference sequence). The CDR3 covers 17 residues. CDR3 nucleotides: TGTGCCAGCAGTAGGGACAACCCTTGGCGGGAGAGCCACGAGCAGTACTTC. Its translation: CASSRDNPWRESHEQYF.

This clonotype occurred many times. V gene TRBV10-3 combines with J gene TRBJ2-1; 7 bases fit TRBD1. Trimming at V came to 1 base and at J to 3 bases, leaving 6 bases not matched to a gene. CDR1 ENHRY and CDR2 SYGVKD come from the germline V gene. This CDR3 comprises 16 residues. CDR3 protein: CAISEYTGTDYNEQFF. In DNA, the CDR3 is TGTGCCATCAGTGAGTATACCGGGACAGACTACAATGAGCAGTTCTTC.

The chain has TRBV6-1 and TRBJ2-7; D is possibly TRBD2 (5 bases). CDR1 and CDR2 (germline): MNHNS, SASEGT. CDR3 length equals 13 residues. Between the trimmed V and J ends, which lost 6 bases and 3 bases, there was a span of 12 bases. CDR3 in DNA: TGTGCCAGCAGGAGGGTGGAGCTCTACGAGCAGTACTTC. Protein sequence: CASRRVELYEQYF.

The CDR3 region is CASSYDPTGADTQYF. In DNA form, the CDR3 reads TGTGCCAGCAGTTACGATCCGACAGGGGCAGATACGCAGTATTTT. This chain uses TRBV6-5 with TRBJ2-3; 8 positions agree with TRBD1. The CDR3 runs to 15 residues. Germline V gene sequence: CDR1 MNHEY, CDR2 SVGAGI. V gave up 2 bases and J gave up 4 bases; unmatched junction bases: 5.

J is TRBJ2-5 and V is TRBV5-1; a weak D match, TRBD2 (7 bases). Germline values: CDR1 SGHRS, CDR2 YFSETQ. The CDR3 runs to 15 residues. The V gene lost 4 bases and the J gene lost 5 bases, with 18 bases spanning the gap. CDR3 nucleotides: TGCGCCAGCAGCCAGAGGGGGGGCGAGGTGGAGACCCAGTACTTC. Translation: CASSQRGGEVETQYF.

This clonotype occurred a few times. The chain carries TRBV5-1 and TRBJ2-5, with D possibly being TRBD1 (7 bases). CDR1 SGHRS and CDR2 YFSETQ come from the germline V gene. With 2 bases removed from V and 1 base from J, the gap between germline ends came to 12 bases. The CDR3 length is 15 residues. This CDR3 reads CASSFGGGGQETQYF. Here the CDR3 DNA reads TGCGCCAGCAGCTTCGGAGGGGGCGGCCAAGAGACCCAGTACTTC.

This clonotype was detected many times. The rearrangement uses TRBV12-3 or TRBV12-4 and TRBJ2-7, with D unresolved. This CDR3 contains 12 residues. V lost 5 bases and J lost 6, with 11 bases in between. CDR3 loop: CASSPDTVEQYF. The DNA for the CDR3 is TGTGCCAGCAGTCCTGACACCGTCGAGCAGTACTTC.

This clonotype occurred a few times. Its ends do not fully match the called genes, so a read error is possible. V is TRBV27 and J is TRBJ2-6; the D call may be TRBD1 or TRBD2 (7 bases each). The CDR3 consists of 13 residues. The germline CDR1 and CDR2 sequences are MNHEY and SMNVEV (reference sequence). CDR3 nucleotide sequence: TGTGCCAGCAGTCCAGGGGGGGTCAACGTCCTGACTTTC. Residues: CASSPGGVNVLTF.

This clonotype was seen more than once but under ten times. The rearrangement uses TRBV7-8 and TRBJ1-5; 9 nucleotides align to TRBD1. CDR3 size: 17 residues. Germline V gene lookup returns CDR1 SGHVS and CDR2 FQNEAQ. Trimming removed 2 bases from V and 5 bases from J; junction bases left unmatched: 10. The CDR3 bases are TGTGCCAGCAGCTTATACGGGACAGGGTCGTGGTATCAGCCCCAGCATTTT. Encoded protein: CASSLYGTGSWYQPQHF.

This chain joins TRBV4-2 and TRBJ2-5; 11 bases line up with TRBD2. The length of the CDR3 is 17 residues. Looked up from germline, CDR1 is LGHNA and CDR2 is YNFKEQ. Trimming removed 0 bases from V and 5 bases from J; junction bases left unmatched: 8. CDR3 in amino acids: CASSQEVLAGGPETQYF. The CDR3 DNA sequence: TGTGCCAGCAGCCAAGAAGTGTTAGCGGGAGGGCCGGAGACCCAGTACTTC.

This clonotype was picked up many times. The gene calls are TRBV24-1 and TRBJ2-3; maybe TRBD2 (6 bases). The CDR3 extends over 15 amino acids. V dropped 4 bases and J dropped 1 base, with 11 bases sitting between them. Germline V gene sequence: CDR1 KGHDR, CDR2 SFDVKD. The DNA of the CDR3 is TGTGCCACCAGTGAGACTAGTGCGGGCACAGATACGCAGTATTTT. This translates into CATSETSAGTDTQYF.

This clonotype has at least ten counts. At one end, the junction sequence differs from germline, possibly due to a read error. V and J are TRBV5-1 and TRBJ2-1; 10 bases are a match to TRBD1. CDR1 and CDR2 from the germline V gene are SGHRS and YFSETQ. This CDR3 contains 14 residues. Written as DNA, the CDR3 is TGCGCCAGCAGCTTAGGGACAGGGGCATGGGAGCGGTTCTTC. It translates to CASSLGTGAWERFF.

This chain uses TRBV18 with TRBJ2-5; D possibly corresponds to TRBD2 (5 bases). Germline V gene sequence: CDR1 KGHSH, CDR2 LQKENI. This CDR3 region has 15 residues. Trimming left V 2 bases short and J 5 bases short, with 15 bases between. CDR3 sequence reads: CASSPFLEGRETQYF. CDR3 in DNA: TGTGCCAGCTCACCATTTCTCGAGGGCCGGGAGACCCAGTACTTC. Variable domain in full (rest from reference TRBV18 and TRBJ2-5): NAGVMQNPRHLVRRRGQEARLRCSPMKGHSHVYWYRQLPEEGLKFMVYLQKENIIDESGMPKERFSAEFPKEGPSILRIQQVVRGDSAAYFCASSPFLEGRETQYFGPGTRLLVL.

The CDR3 spells CAAAYRGPETQYF. Written as DNA, the CDR3 is TGTGCCGCAGCCTATCGGGGGCCAGAGACCCAGTACTTC. The chain couples TRBV6-1 to TRBJ2-5; possibly TRBD1 or TRBD2 for D (6 bases each). Trimming pared 11 bases from V and 4 bases from J, leaving 17 bases between. There are 13 residues in the CDR3. Germline CDR1 reads MNHNS; CDR2 reads SASEGT.